A selection of T cell receptor beta chains follows, all from one sample in a study of blood T cell repertoires in COVID-19. The protocol was immunoSEQ multiplex PCR, while the TCRdb copy is restricted to in-frame clones and leaves out a portion. In the table there are around 230,000 clones, roughly 87% of which are singletons. Sequencing was done on a sample of peripheral blood. All receptors derive from a man aged 55 to 69 who had recovered from COVID-19. CDR3s include the opening cysteine and the closing phenylalanine or tryptophan. D genes are given only for firm matches. A clone size is listed for some rows: how often the clone was seen (once, few, many), or a class if it is expanded.

j_gene: TRBJ1-4; v_gene: TRBV4-2; d_gene: TRBD1; abundance: -; CDR3aa: CASSQEGTGGHMDEKLFF; CDR3nt: TGTGCCAGCAGCCAAGAAGGGACAGGGGGACATATGGATGAAAAACTGTTTTTT
j_gene: TRBJ2-2; v_gene: TRBV7-2; d_gene: TRBD1; abundance: -; CDR3aa: CASSSTPGQGATGELFF; CDR3nt: TGTGCCAGCAGCTCCACCCCGGGACAGGGGGCGACCGGGGAGCTGTTTTTT
j_gene: TRBJ2-2; v_gene: TRBV10-3; d_gene: -; abundance: few; CDR3aa: CAISLPVGELFF; CDR3nt: TGTGCCATCAGTCTCCCGGTTGGGGAGCTGTTTTTT
j_gene: TRBJ2-7; v_gene: TRBV30; d_gene: TRBD1; abundance: -; CDR3aa: CAWTDPGQGAREQYF; CDR3nt: TGTGCCTGGACCGATCCGGGACAGGGGGCGAGAGAGCAGTACTTC
j_gene: TRBJ2-3; v_gene: TRBV11-2; d_gene: -; abundance: -; CDR3aa: CASSFSSLAGGTDTQYF; CDR3nt: TGTGCCAGCAGCTTTTCGTCCCTAGCCGGCGGCACAGATACGCAGTATTTT
j_gene: TRBJ1-2; v_gene: TRBV2; d_gene: -; abundance: -; CDR3aa: CASLQGSRVGGYTF; CDR3nt: TGTGCCAGTTTACAGGGAAGCCGGGTGGGAGGCTACACCTTC
j_gene: TRBJ2-5; v_gene: TRBV19; d_gene: TRBD2; abundance: few; CDR3aa: CASRPTGGGALETQYF; CDR3nt: TGTGCCAGTAGGCCCACAGGCGGGGGGGCCTTGGAGACCCAGTACTTC
j_gene: TRBJ2-2; v_gene: TRBV2; d_gene: TRBD2; abundance: -; CDR3aa: CASGSGRGDGELFF; CDR3nt: TGTGCCAGCGGCAGCGGGCGGGGGGACGGGGAGCTGTTTTTT
j_gene: TRBJ2-7; v_gene: TRBV5-6; d_gene: -; abundance: -; CDR3aa: CASSAPSGYEQYF; CDR3nt: TGTGCCAGCAGCGCTCCGTCGGGGTACGAGCAGTACTTC
j_gene: TRBJ1-2; v_gene: TRBV24-1; d_gene: -; abundance: -; CDR3aa: CATSEFRGRSYGYTF; CDR3nt: TGTGCCACCAGTGAATTCAGGGGACGGAGCTATGGCTACACCTTC
j_gene: TRBJ2-1; v_gene: TRBV4-2; d_gene: TRBD2; abundance: -; CDR3aa: CASSRTLAGGENEQFF; CDR3nt: TGTGCCAGCAGCCGCACACTAGCGGGGGGGGAAAATGAGCAGTTCTTC
j_gene: TRBJ2-3; v_gene: TRBV12-5; d_gene: TRBD1; abundance: once; CDR3aa: CASGSFKTGRTDTQYF; CDR3nt: TGTGCTAGTGGTTCGTTTAAGACAGGGCGCACAGATACGCAGTATTTT
j_gene: TRBJ2-6; v_gene: TRBV28; d_gene: -; abundance: -; CDR3aa: CASSPVPGANVLTF; CDR3nt: TGTGCCAGCAGTCCAGTCCCTGGGGCCAACGTCCTGACTTTC
j_gene: TRBJ2-1; v_gene: TRBV5-4; d_gene: TRBD1; abundance: -; CDR3aa: CASSPTAPGTGFFINEQFF; CDR3nt: TGTGCCAGCAGCCCAACTGCTCCCGGGACAGGGTTTTTTATCAATGAGCAGTTCTTC
j_gene: TRBJ2-2; v_gene: TRBV5-6; d_gene: -; abundance: -; CDR3aa: CASSLESGQVRSGELFF; CDR3nt: TGTGCCAGCAGCTTGGAGAGTGGGCAGGTTCGTAGCGGGGAGCTGTTTTTT
j_gene: TRBJ2-1; v_gene: TRBV28; d_gene: TRBD2; abundance: -; CDR3aa: CASRNAGTSVNEQFF; CDR3nt: TGTGCCAGCAGGAACGCCGGGACTAGCGTGAATGAGCAGTTCTTC
j_gene: TRBJ2-5; v_gene: TRBV18; d_gene: TRBD2; abundance: -; CDR3aa: CASSPLGGAEKTQYF; CDR3nt: TGTGCCAGCTCACCACTCGGGGGGGCCGAGAAGACCCAGTACTTC
j_gene: TRBJ1-4; v_gene: TRBV5-1; d_gene: -; abundance: once; CDR3aa: CASSHATLQGREKLFF; CDR3nt: TGCGCCAGCAGCCACGCGACGCTGCAGGGTCGTGAAAAACTGTTTTTT
j_gene: TRBJ1-2; v_gene: TRBV19; d_gene: -; abundance: -; CDR3aa: CASSMDAGREYGYTF; CDR3nt: TGTGCCAGTAGTATGGACGCGGGAAGAGAGTATGGCTACACCTTC
j_gene: TRBJ2-6; v_gene: TRBV5-1; d_gene: -; abundance: -; CDR3aa: CASSLQIPGANVLTF; CDR3nt: TGCGCCAGCAGCTTACAGATCCCTGGGGCCAACGTCCTGACTTTC
j_gene: TRBJ2-2; v_gene: TRBV30; d_gene: -; abundance: -; CDR3aa: CAWSVALTNTGELFF; CDR3nt: TGTGCCTGGAGTGTGGCCCTGACGAACACCGGGGAGCTGTTTTTT
j_gene: TRBJ1-2; v_gene: TRBV2; d_gene: TRBD1; abundance: -; CDR3aa: CASSDPGTGLHGYTF; CDR3nt: TGTGCCAGCAGTGACCCCGGGACAGGGCTACATGGCTACACCTTC
j_gene: TRBJ2-2; v_gene: TRBV2; d_gene: TRBD1; abundance: -; CDR3aa: CASSRDRVGGELFF; CDR3nt: TGTGCCAGCTCGAGGGACAGGGTTGGCGGGGAGCTGTTTTTT
j_gene: TRBJ1-4; v_gene: TRBV6-6; d_gene: -; abundance: -; CDR3aa: CASSYPGGLGNEKLFF; CDR3nt: TGTGCCAGCAGTTACCCGGGGGGGCTCGGTAATGAAAAACTGTTTTTT
j_gene: TRBJ2-2; v_gene: TRBV2; d_gene: -; abundance: -; CDR3aa: CASRKETGNTGELFF; CDR3nt: TGTGCCAGCAGGAAGGAGACAGGGAACACCGGGGAGCTGTTTTTT
j_gene: TRBJ2-3; v_gene: TRBV6-1; d_gene: -; abundance: -; CDR3aa: CASSEASGRSDTQYF; CDR3nt: TGTGCCAGCAGTGAAGCATCGGGGAGGTCAGATACGCAGTATTTT
j_gene: TRBJ2-5; v_gene: TRBV7-6; d_gene: TRBD1; abundance: -; CDR3aa: CASSLEVNQGAYGTQYF; CDR3nt: TGTGCCAGCAGCTTAGAGGTTAACCAGGGGGCGTATGGGACCCAGTACTTC
j_gene: TRBJ1-4; v_gene: TRBV6-8; d_gene: -; abundance: -; CDR3aa: CASPDQGFREKLFF; CDR3nt: TGTGCCAGCCCCGATCAGGGGTTCCGGGAAAAACTGTTTTTT
j_gene: TRBJ2-5; v_gene: TRBV30; d_gene: -; abundance: -; CDR3aa: CAWSVLGGRETQYF; CDR3nt: TGTGCCTGGAGTGTACTTGGGGGCCGGGAGACCCAGTACTTC
j_gene: TRBJ1-1; v_gene: TRBV9; d_gene: TRBD1; abundance: -; CDR3aa: CASSARQGAGTEAFF; CDR3nt: TGTGCCAGCAGCGCGAGACAGGGGGCGGGCACTGAAGCTTTCTTT
j_gene: TRBJ1-6; v_gene: TRBV7-8; d_gene: -; abundance: -; CDR3aa: CASSLESGDLFSPLHF; CDR3nt: TGTGCCAGCAGCTTAGAATCGGGGGACTTGTTCTCACCCCTCCACTTT
j_gene: TRBJ2-3; v_gene: TRBV29-1; d_gene: -; abundance: once; CDR3aa: CSVDHSADTQYF; CDR3nt: TGCAGTGTTGATCATTCGGCAGATACGCAGTATTTT
j_gene: TRBJ2-2; v_gene: TRBV7-6; d_gene: TRBD1; abundance: -; CDR3aa: CASSAGGHYTGELFF; CDR3nt: TGTGCCAGCAGCGCAGGGGGCCATTACACCGGGGAGCTGTTTTTT
j_gene: TRBJ1-2; v_gene: TRBV6-5; d_gene: TRBD1; abundance: -; CDR3aa: CASTPRPGTGYGYTF; CDR3nt: TGTGCCAGCACTCCGCGACCGGGGACAGGTTATGGCTACACCTTC
j_gene: TRBJ1-1; v_gene: TRBV3-1/TRBV3-2; d_gene: -; abundance: -; CDR3aa: CASSHRLTGNTEAFF; CDR3nt: TGTGCCAGCAGCCATCGCTTAACGGGGAACACTGAAGCTTTCTTT
j_gene: TRBJ2-1; v_gene: TRBV5-1; d_gene: -; abundance: -; CDR3aa: CASSPLSTSPPEQFF; CDR3nt: TGCGCCAGCAGCCCTCTCTCGACTAGTCCCCCTGAGCAGTTCTTC
j_gene: TRBJ1-4; v_gene: TRBV19; d_gene: -; abundance: -; CDR3aa: CASSTTQVMVTEKLFF; CDR3nt: TGTGCCAGTTCGACGACGCAGGTCATGGTGACTGAAAAACTGTTTTTT
j_gene: TRBJ1-4; v_gene: TRBV2; d_gene: -; abundance: -; CDR3aa: CASSPQGRNEKLFF; CDR3nt: TGTGCCAGCAGTCCTCAGGGTAGGAATGAAAAACTGTTTTTT
j_gene: TRBJ2-3; v_gene: TRBV11-3; d_gene: -; abundance: -; CDR3aa: CASSTSGGRNTQYF; CDR3nt: TGTGCCAGTTCTACCTCGGGGGGCCGGAATACGCAGTATTTT
j_gene: TRBJ1-1; v_gene: TRBV7-9; d_gene: TRBD1; abundance: -; CDR3aa: CASSSFGQGALNTEAFF; CDR3nt: TGTGCCAGCAGCTCCTTCGGACAGGGCGCCCTGAACACTGAAGCTTTCTTT
j_gene: TRBJ1-5; v_gene: TRBV2; d_gene: -; abundance: -; CDR3aa: CASMGRVNSNQPQHF; CDR3nt: TGTGCCAGCATGGGCAGGGTGAATAGCAATCAGCCCCAGCATTTT
j_gene: TRBJ2-4; v_gene: TRBV5-1; d_gene: TRBD1; abundance: -; CDR3aa: CASRGGPGGNIQYF; CDR3nt: TGCGCCAGCAGAGGGGGCCCCGGCGGAAACATTCAGTACTTC
j_gene: TRBJ2-4; v_gene: TRBV29-1; d_gene: -; abundance: -; CDR3aa: CSVVRDSETGIQYF; CDR3nt: TGCAGCGTTGTACGGGACTCCGAGACGGGCATTCAGTACTTC
j_gene: TRBJ2-3; v_gene: TRBV5-1; d_gene: -; abundance: -; CDR3aa: CASSLDPRGPTDTQYF; CDR3nt: TGCGCCAGCAGCTTGGATCCGCGGGGGCCCACAGATACGCAGTATTTT
j_gene: TRBJ2-1; v_gene: TRBV10-1; d_gene: -; abundance: -; CDR3aa: CASSEGGYSYNEQFF; CDR3nt: TGCGCCAGCAGTGAAGGGGGTTACTCCTACAATGAGCAGTTCTTC